This T cell receptor beta chain was sequenced in a study of control samples from healthy donors and cancer patients. The protocol was immunoSEQ multiplex PCR, while the TCRdb copy is restricted to in-frame clones and leaves out a portion. The data show tens of thousands of clones, nearly 90% seen once. V dropped 5 bases and J dropped 10; count of bases not matched to a gene: 11. Germline loops: CDR1 SGHRS, CDR2 YFSETQ. The CDR3 loop spans 15 amino acids. The TCR sequence derives from a female donor with melanoma. V gene TRBV5-1 combines with J gene TRBJ1-6, with 8 bases aligning to TRBD1. Material for sequencing was formalin-fixed, paraffin-embedded tissue. This CDR3 reads CASRELTGVGSPLHF. In DNA form, the CDR3 reads TGCGCCAGCAGAGAATTGACAGGGGTTGGATCACCCCTCCACTTT.